This T cell receptor beta chain was sequenced during a study of T cells after posttransplantation cyclophosphamide. Overall study results and limits: After PTCy, TRB diversity resembled that of CNI/methotrexate controls. TRB overlap between skin or GI tissue T cells and blood was limited. Donor CD8+ memory clones often dominated recipient blood repertoires at later times.

As to this clone: Antigen: not known.

The related graft donor's blood sample was taken on the day of bone marrow donation. Germline V gene lookup returns CDR1 SEHNR and CDR2 FQNEAQ (reference sequence). With 5 bases clipped from V and 0 bases from J, the junction kept 9 bases outside the gene matches. This CDR3 comprises 16 residues. Only in-frame clones appear in the TCRdb table, and some are missing; sequencing was by immunoSEQ multiplex PCR. In the table there are about 47,000 clones, 85% to 95% of which are singletons. The sequenced material came from PBMCs. This clonotype originated in a woman in her thirties in good health and a related stem cell transplant donor. The chain links TRBV7-9 to TRBJ1-2; 7 positions agree with TRBD1. The CDR3 sequence: CASSPRLQGTNYGYTF. The CDR3 DNA reads as TGTGCCAGCAGCCCACGGTTACAGGGGACTAACTATGGCTACACCTTC.